The 27 T cell receptor beta chains listed next were all sequenced from one sample in a study of T cell responses to AZD1222 COVID-19 vaccine. TCRdb's copy holds only in-frame clones and misses some; the assay was immunoSEQ multiplex PCR. This sample has 120,000 to 150,000 clones, with around 91% found just once. The sequenced sample was peripheral blood, obtained 28 days after the second AZD1222 dose. The receptors were gathered from an adult who received the AZD1222 COVID-19 vaccine.

This chain links TRBV5-1 with TRBJ2-1; 8 positions agree with TRBD2. This CDR3 region has 14 residues. CDR1 and CDR2 from the germline V gene are SGHRS and YFSETQ. After removal of 8 bases from V and 5 bases from J, the junction contained 9 bases not matched to a gene. The CDR3 here is CASKAGGGNNEQFF. CDR3 nucleotides: TGCGCCAGTAAAGCTGGCGGGGGGAACAATGAGCAGTTCTTC.

V usage is TRBV5-6 and J usage is TRBJ2-7, with 8 bases aligning to TRBD2. CDR3 length equals 15 residues. The ends lost 0 bases at V and 1 base at J; junction bases unmatched: 3. Per the germline V gene, CDR1 is SGHDT and CDR2 is YYEEEE. DNA of the CDR3: TGTGCCAGCAGCTTGGCCACGGGAGGGTCCTACGAGCAGTACTTC. It specifies CASSLATGGSYEQYF.

The chain uses TRBV10-3 and TRBJ1-1; D is perhaps TRBD1 (6 bases). Germline lookup yields CDR1 ENHRY and CDR2 SYGVKD. Trimming pared 8 bases from V and 4 bases from J, leaving 14 bases between. This CDR3 has 13 amino acids. DNA for the CDR3: TGTGCCATCTCTGGGACACCGGTCACTGAAGCTTTCTTT. Translated, it gives CAISGTPVTEAFF.

V gene TRBV6-2 or TRBV6-3 combines with J gene TRBJ2-2; 7 positions match TRBD2. The germline CDR1 and CDR2 sequences are MNHEY and SVGEGT. This CDR3 has 13 residues. The J segment lost 5 bases and the V segment lost 6 bases, leaving 3 bases of the junction unmatched. DNA for the CDR3: TGTGCCAGCAGACCTAGCGGAACCGGGGAGCTGTTTTTT. Its protein product is CASRPSGTGELFF.

The rearrangement links TRBV2 to TRBJ1-5; 8 bases are shared with TRBD1. CDR1 is SNHLY and CDR2 is FYNNEI in the germline V gene. The CDR3 covers 14 residues. V was clipped by 5 bases and J by 6 bases; unmatched bases: 6. CDR3 in DNA: TGTGCCAGCAGTCGACAGGGGAGGGGTCAGCCCCAGCATTTT. Translating gives CASSRQGRGQPQHF.

The chain carries TRBV12-3 or TRBV12-4 and TRBJ1-5; D unresolved. V was pared by 6 bases and J by 7 bases, with 10 bases between. CDR3 length equals 12 residues. The CDR3 DNA sequence: TGTGCCAGCAGCCTACCCGGGCAGCCCCAGCATTTT. Translated: CASSLPGQPQHF.

J is TRBJ1-2 and V is TRBV28; D gene ambiguous. V lost 5 bases, J lost 5 bases, and 15 bases lay in between. The CDR3 has 14 amino acids. Germline CDR1 is MDHEN and CDR2 is SYDVKM. Here the CDR3 DNA reads TGTGCCAGCAGTCCACAAGACAAAGCGTATGGCTACACCTTC. This codes for CASSPQDKAYGYTF.

V usage is TRBV19 and J usage is TRBJ2-2; 9 positions agree with TRBD2. The V gene's germline CDR1 is LNHDA and CDR2 SQIVND (reference sequence). Trimming cost V 7 bases and J 6 bases; bases outside gene matches: 9. The CDR3 consists of 15 residues. The CDR3 nucleotides read TGTGCCAGTACCGTGGGGCTAGCGGGGCCCGGGGAGCTGTTTTTT. Residues: CASTVGLAGPGELFF.

The rearrangement uses TRBV5-4 and TRBJ1-1; no clear D gene. Trimming took off 0 bases at V and 1 base at J, with 7 bases between the two ends. The CDR3 runs 14 residues. Per the germline V gene, CDR1 is SGHNT and CDR2 is YYREEE (reference sequence). CDR3 residues: CASSLGRENTEAFF. CDR3 bases: TGTGCCAGCAGCTTGGGACGAGAGAACACTGAAGCTTTCTTT.

The rearrangement joins TRBV27 to TRBJ1-6; 8 positions agree with TRBD1. The CDR3 has 15 residues. The J segment lost 14 bases and the V segment lost 4 bases, leaving 13 bases of the junction unmatched. The V gene's germline CDR1 is MNHEY and CDR2 SMNVEV (reference sequence). CDR3 sequence reads: CASSSAGTGHLALHF. CDR3 nucleotides: TGTGCCAGCAGTTCGGCCGGGACAGGACACTTGGCCCTCCACTTT.

V is TRBV15 and J is TRBJ2-5; no clear D gene. V shed 0 bases and J shed 5 bases, with 10 bases lying between them. This CDR3 is built from 14 residues. Germline CDR1 LNHNV, CDR2 YYDKDF (reference sequence). CDR3 DNA: TGTGCCACCAGCAGAGATGTCGGGCTGGAGACCCAGTACTTC. Protein: CATSRDVGLETQYF.

The chain joins TRBV3-1 (or the pseudogene TRBV3-2) to TRBJ1-2; TRBD1 might be the D (5 bases). Germline loops: CDR1 LGHDT, CDR2 YNNKEL (reference sequence). This CDR3 is built from 13 residues. The V end lost 4 bases, the J end lost 8 bases, and 14 bases lay between the germline ends. The CDR3 here is CASSPWDGGGYTF. CDR3 in DNA: TGTGCCAGCAGCCCCTGGGACGGAGGGGGCTACACCTTC.

A remark on this clone: The identical CDR3 is also encoded by other nucleotide sequences in the sample. The rearrangement links TRBV18 to TRBJ1-2; the match to TRBD1 covers 10 bases. The germline V gene has CDR1 KGHSH and CDR2 LQKENI. This CDR3 is 13 amino acids long. V was clipped by 6 bases and J by 8 bases; unmatched bases: 6. The CDR3 sequence: CASSLGQGYGYTF. CDR3 nucleotides: TGTGCCAGCTCCCTGGGACAGGGGTACGGCTACACCTTC.

The V call is TRBV24-1, the J call TRBJ2-1; possible D gene TRBD2, 7 bases. The CDR3 spans 15 residues. V was trimmed by 1 base and J by 8 bases, leaving 14 bases between them. Germline V gene data show CDR1 as KGHDR and CDR2 as SFDVKD. The CDR3 loop reads CATSDLGGGLDEQFF. CDR3 coding DNA: TGTGCCACCAGTGATTTAGGGGGGGGGTTGGATGAGCAGTTCTTC.

The V gene is TRBV7-9, the J gene TRBJ1-5; no clear D gene. Deletions cut 1 base from V and 7 bases from J, with 11 bases between. Germline CDR1 and CDR2: SEHNR and FQNEAQ (reference sequence). The CDR3 runs 14 residues. The CDR3 DNA is TGTGCCAGCAGCTTAGGTACTCGAGACCAGCCCCAGCATTTT. Translated: CASSLGTRDQPQHF.

This clone was seen once. The chain employs TRBV18 and TRBJ1-1; D unresolved. Trimming shortened V by 1 base and J by 0 bases, and 9 bases separated the two germline ends. CDR1 KGHSH and CDR2 LQKENI come from the germline V gene. The CDR3 is 15 residues long. CDR3 residues: CASSPRDFMNTEAFF. The CDR3, as DNA: TGTGCCAGCTCACCACGGGATTTCATGAACACTGAAGCTTTCTTT.

CDR3 protein: CASSDGVLGGRVEKLFF. CDR3 DNA: TGTGCCAGCAGTGATGGGGTCCTGGGGGGGCGCGTGGAAAAACTGTTTTTT. This rearrangement joins TRBV6-1 to TRBJ1-4; D is possibly TRBD1 (6 bases). CDR3 length: 17 residues. Germline CDR1 MNHNS, CDR2 SASEGT. Trimming removed 3 bases from V and 8 bases from J, with 22 bases in between.

This chain connects TRBV7-2 to TRBJ2-1; TRBD1 matches 7 bases. Germline CDR1 is SGHTA and CDR2 is FQGNSA. The CDR3 is 16 amino acids. V dropped 2 bases and J dropped 1; count of bases not matched to a gene: 5. The CDR3 coding sequence is TGTGCCAGCAGCTTAATGAGGGGGCTTTCCTACAATGAGCAGTTCTTC. Its protein is CASSLMRGLSYNEQFF.

The genes are TRBV28 and TRBJ1-2, with D unclear. V shed 1 base and J shed 3 bases, with 12 bases lying between them. The CDR3 runs 15 residues. CDR1 and CDR2 (germline): MDHEN, SYDVKM. CDR3 nucleotide sequence: TGTGCCAGCAGTTTATTGTTACAGTCCCACTATGGCTACACCTTC. Its translation is CASSLLLQSHYGYTF.

The gene calls are TRBV28 and TRBJ2-5; D is perhaps TRBD1 or TRBD2 (6 bases each). V dropped 6 bases and J dropped 4 bases, with 18 bases sitting between them. The CDR3 spans 15 residues. Germline V gives CDR1 MDHEN, CDR2 SYDVKM. CDR3 in amino acids: CASSPQGRGGETQYF. The CDR3 DNA follows: TGTGCCAGCAGCCCCCAGGGGCGGGGAGGAGAGACCCAGTACTTC.

This clone occurred once. This chain links TRBV28 with TRBJ1-6, with TRBD1 matching over 7 bases. Germline V CDR1 and CDR2: MDHEN, SYDVKM. V lost 4 bases and J lost 9; bases outside the gene matches: 6. The length of the CDR3 is 14 residues. The CDR3 here is CASSSGGAGSPLHF. CDR3 in DNA: TGTGCCAGCAGTTCAGGGGGGGCAGGTTCACCCCTCCACTTT.

CDR3 in DNA: TGTGCCAGCAGCTTTCAGGGATCGGTCAACTATGGCTACACCTTC. Its translation is CASSFQGSVNYGYTF. J is TRBJ1-2 and V is TRBV11-3; weak D call: TRBD1 (5 bases). With 3 bases removed from V and 2 bases from J, the gap between germline ends came to 13 bases. Germline V CDR1 and CDR2: SGHNT, YENEEA. This CDR3 has 15 residues.

V usage is TRBV19 and J usage is TRBJ1-5; TRBD1 agrees at 8 bases. CDR1 and CDR2 (germline): LNHDA, SQIVND (reference sequence). Trimming removed 7 bases from V and 3 bases from J; junction bases left unmatched: 2. This CDR3 spans 13 amino acids. CDR3 residues: CASTDRDNQPQHF. DNA for the CDR3: TGTGCCAGTACGGACAGGGACAATCAGCCCCAGCATTTT.

V gene TRBV12-3 or TRBV12-4 combines with J gene TRBJ2-3; D may be TRBD2 (6 bases). The CDR3 sequence is 13 residues long. The V end was cut by 7 bases, the J end by 2 bases, with 10 bases between. As DNA, the CDR3 is TGTGCCAGCATCGGGGGTGCCACAGATACGCAGTATTTT. This gives the protein CASIGGATDTQYF.

This rearrangement joins TRBV18 to TRBJ1-1; D unclear. CDR1 and CDR2 from the germline V gene are KGHSH and LQKENI. The CDR3 spans 15 residues. Trimming removed 1 base at V and 0 bases at J, with 9 bases between. The CDR3 DNA is TGTGCCAGCTCACCACTTCGGGTATTGAACACTGAAGCTTTCTTT. It encodes CASSPLRVLNTEAFF.

This clone showed up just a few times. This chain joins TRBV15 and TRBJ2-7; maybe TRBD2 (6 bases). The germline V gene encodes CDR1 LNHNV and CDR2 YYDKDF (reference sequence). V lost 5 bases and J lost 12, with 20 bases in between. The CDR3 consists of 13 residues. CDR3: CATSGGAGDLRYF. The CDR3 nucleotides read TGTGCCACCAGCGGCGGGGCTGGCGATTTACGGTACTTC.

The chain recombines TRBV2 with TRBJ1-1, with a weak D call TRBD1 (5 bases). Germline CDR1 SNHLY, CDR2 FYNNEI. Trimming left V 6 bases short and J 0 bases short, with 14 bases between. The CDR3 spans 15 residues. CDR3 protein: CASRPGEGLNTEAFF. As DNA, the CDR3 is TGTGCCAGCAGACCGGGAGAGGGGTTGAACACTGAAGCTTTCTTT. Using reference TRBV2 and TRBJ1-1 for the parts outside the CDR3, the full variable domain is EPEVTQTPSHQVTQMGQEVILRCVPISNHLYFYWYRQILGQKVEFLVSFYNNEISEKSEIFDDQFSVERPDGSNFTLKIRSTKLEDSAMYFCASRPGEGLNTEAFFGQGTRLTVV.